Listed below are T cell receptor beta chains from one sample, sequenced in a study of blood T cell repertoires in COVID-19. Libraries were prepared by immunoSEQ multiplex PCR; TCRdb keeps only in-frame clonotypes and omits some of them. In the table there are approximately 230,000 clones, around nine tenths of which are singletons. Sequencing input: peripheral blood. The source is a woman in her forties who had recovered from COVID-19. CDR3s include the opening cysteine and the closing phenylalanine or tryptophan. A D gene is named only where the DNA matches it firmly. A row's size may be missing; if present it is once, few, many or a size class.

d_call j_call v_call clone_size cdr3_aa cdr3_nt
- TRBJ1-2 TRBV5-1 - CASSSGTLNYGYTF TGCGCCAGCAGCTCCGGGACTCTTAACTATGGCTACACCTTC
- TRBJ2-5 TRBV24-1 - CATQFGGRETQYF TGTGCCACCCAGTTCGGGGGACGAGAGACCCAGTACTTC
TRBD1 TRBJ1-5 TRBV6-5 - CASSITQGNQPQHF TGTGCCAGCAGCATCACACAGGGGAATCAGCCCCAGCATTTT
- TRBJ2-7 TRBV19 - CASSNSGPGAYEQYF TGTGCCAGTAGTAACTCCGGGCCAGGGGCCTACGAGCAGTACTTC
TRBD1 TRBJ2-5 TRBV5-4 - CASSWRTRTGGETQYF TGTGCCAGCAGCTGGAGGACTAGGACAGGGGGAGAGACCCAGTACTTC
- TRBJ2-1 TRBV30 once CAWSERDLNEQFF TGTGCCTGGAGCGAGAGAGACTTAAATGAGCAGTTCTTC
TRBD1 TRBJ2-3 TRBV19 - CASTSYRGLGNTQYF TGTGCCAGTACGTCGTACAGGGGGCTGGGAAATACGCAGTATTTT
- TRBJ1-2 TRBV5-6 - CASSLTGKNYGYTF TGTGCCAGCAGCTTGACAGGGAAGAACTATGGCTACACCTTC
- TRBJ2-7 TRBV28 - CASSSIDRHEQYF TGTGCCAGCAGCTCCATAGACAGACACGAGCAGTACTTC
TRBD1 TRBJ2-1 TRBV29-1 - CSGDRGSEQFF TGCAGCGGGGACAGGGGGAGTGAGCAGTTCTTC
- TRBJ2-3 TRBV6-1 - CASSDTGRVSGDTQYF TGTGCCAGCAGTGATACAGGGAGGGTATCCGGAGATACGCAGTATTTT
- TRBJ1-2 TRBV24-1 - CATSDFRGDGYTF TGTGCCACCAGTGATTTTCGGGGGGACGGCTACACCTTC
TRBD1 TRBJ1-4 TRBV7-2 - CASSPTGEREKLFF TGTGCCAGCAGCCCCACAGGGGAACGGGAAAAACTGTTTTTT
TRBD1 TRBJ2-3 TRBV6-4 - CASSHAGGQGLDTQYF TGTGCCAGCAGCCACGCTGGGGGACAGGGGCTAGATACGCAGTATTTT
- TRBJ1-2 TRBV7-9 - CASSPEVAPKGYTF TGTGCCAGCAGCCCAGAGGTCGCCCCCAAAGGCTACACCTTC
- TRBJ1-6 TRBV7-8 once CASSFNGVSYNSPLHF TGTGCCAGCAGCTTTAACGGAGTATCCTATAATTCACCCCTCCACTTT
- TRBJ2-7 TRBV7-8 - CASSLAQGYEQYF TGTGCCAGCAGCTTAGCCCAGGGGTACGAGCAGTACTTC
TRBD1 TRBJ1-3 TRBV5-1 - CASSWDSGNTIYF TGCGCCAGCAGCTGGGACAGTGGAAACACCATATATTTT
- TRBJ1-4 TRBV29-1 - CSVEGVQGKLFF TGCAGCGTTGAAGGGGTTCAGGGTAAACTGTTTTTT
- TRBJ1-2 TRBV7-3 once CASSQEAGTLNYGYTF TGTGCCAGCAGCCAAGAGGCCGGGACATTGAACTATGGCTACACCTTC
TRBD1 TRBJ1-3 TRBV15 - CATSRIVSGTGASGNTIYF TGTGCCACCAGCAGAATCGTTTCCGGGACAGGGGCCTCTGGAAACACCATATATTTT
- TRBJ2-2 TRBV6-5 - CASSYTGHGELFF TGTGCCAGCAGTTACACAGGGCACGGGGAGCTGTTTTTT
- TRBJ2-1 TRBV29-1 once CSVEAPVSEQFF TGCAGCGTTGAAGCCCCGGTATCGGAGCAGTTCTTC
- TRBJ1-6 TRBV19 - CASNSRGGARSPLHF TGTGCCAGTAACTCAAGGGGGGGTGCAAGGTCACCCCTCCACTTT
TRBD1 TRBJ1-2 TRBV3-1/TRBV3-2 - CASSQALRGRSYGYTF TGTGCCAGCAGCCAAGCCCTCAGGGGGCGTTCCTATGGCTACACCTTC
TRBD1 TRBJ1-6 TRBV4-1 - CASSQGSRDSGTNSPLHF TGCGCCAGCAGCCAAGGATCCCGGGACAGTGGGACGAATTCACCCCTCCACTTT
TRBD2 TRBJ2-3 TRBV2 - CASSVGGSKTDTQYF TGTGCCAGCAGTGTAGGCGGGAGTAAGACAGATACGCAGTATTTT
- TRBJ1-5 TRBV28 - CASSLFHGTHQPQHF TGTGCCAGCAGTTTATTCCACGGTACTCATCAGCCCCAGCATTTT
- TRBJ2-3 TRBV14 - CASSQDRGSTDTQYF TGTGCCAGCAGCCAAGATCGGGGGAGCACAGATACGCAGTATTTT
- TRBJ1-4 TRBV28 - CASSFQGINEKLFF TGTGCCAGCAGTTTCCAGGGAATCAACGAAAAACTGTTTTTT
TRBD2 TRBJ2-1 TRBV11-3 - CASSRRLAGLYNEQFF TGTGCCAGCAGCCGGCGACTAGCGGGGTTATACAATGAGCAGTTCTTC
TRBD2 TRBJ2-3 TRBV27 - CASRSGLAGTDTQYF TGTGCCAGCAGATCAGGACTAGCGGGCACAGATACGCAGTATTTT
- TRBJ2-7 TRBV18 - CASSQDSYEQYF TGTGCCAGCTCACAGGACAGCTACGAGCAGTACTTC
- TRBJ1-2 TRBV7-9 - CASSIDRNYGYTF TGTGCCAGCAGCATTGACAGGAACTATGGCTACACCTTC
TRBD1 TRBJ2-1 TRBV27 - CASSKPRQGWNEQFF TGTGCCAGCAGTAAACCCCGACAGGGGTGGAATGAGCAGTTCTTC
- TRBJ1-5 TRBV19 - CASSIRDSTNQPQHF TGTGCCAGTAGTATCCGGGACTCCACCAATCAGCCCCAGCATTTT
- TRBJ2-1 TRBV7-2 - CASSLDWAGNNEQFF TGTGCCAGCAGCTTAGACTGGGCTGGCAACAATGAGCAGTTCTTC
TRBD1 TRBJ2-1 TRBV5-1 - CASSSRDRTHNEQFF TGCGCCAGCAGCTCCCGGGACAGGACCCACAATGAGCAGTTCTTC
- TRBJ1-4 TRBV5-8 - CASSLGRLNEKLFF TGTGCCAGCAGCTTGGGCAGGCTGAATGAAAAACTGTTTTTT
TRBD1 TRBJ1-5 TRBV30 - CAWNIQGDQPQHF TGTGCCTGGAATATACAGGGGGATCAGCCCCAGCATTTT
TRBD2 TRBJ2-7 TRBV5-1 - CASSSGLASYEQYF TGCGCCAGCAGCTCTGGACTAGCTAGCTACGAGCAGTACTTC
- TRBJ2-2 TRBV11-2 once CASITGSQFAGELFF TGTGCCAGCATAACCGGGAGTCAGTTCGCCGGGGAGCTGTTTTTT
- TRBJ2-1 TRBV2 - CASSERLVDNEQFF TGTGCCAGCAGTGAAAGACTAGTCGACAATGAGCAGTTCTTC
TRBD2 TRBJ2-5 TRBV6-5 - CASSYGGDQPQETQYF TGTGCCAGCAGTTACGGGGGGGATCAGCCGCAAGAGACCCAGTACTTC
- TRBJ1-2 TRBV30 - CAWSVKGLRHGYTF TGTGCCTGGAGTGTAAAGGGGCTAAGGCATGGCTACACCTTC